This TCR beta chain was found in a study of long-term antiretroviral therapy in people with HIV. With survey level as its setting, the immunoSEQ assay was v3.0. Produced via immunoSEQ multiplex PCR; TCRdb's table is partial and in-frame only. Of 20,000 or so clones in the sample, roughly 80% were seen once. Findings and limits, study-wide: Gathering of blood took place between about 2003 and 2017, possibly under older ART regimens.

This clone has a handful of counts. The antigen remains unidentified. This CDR3 comprises 14 residues. V shed 5 bases and J 7 bases; nucleotides not matched to a gene: 6. Germline CDR1 reads MNHEY; CDR2 reads SMNVEV (reference sequence). The source is a man aged 18 to 35 with HIV. The chain uses TRBV27 and TRBJ2-7, with 12 bases that match TRBD1. This specimen was unsorted PBMCs, taken 0.5 years before starting antiretroviral therapy. CDR3 residues: CASSAGTGGWEQYF. CDR3 coding DNA: TGTGCCAGCAGTGCCGGGACAGGGGGCTGGGAGCAGTACTTC.